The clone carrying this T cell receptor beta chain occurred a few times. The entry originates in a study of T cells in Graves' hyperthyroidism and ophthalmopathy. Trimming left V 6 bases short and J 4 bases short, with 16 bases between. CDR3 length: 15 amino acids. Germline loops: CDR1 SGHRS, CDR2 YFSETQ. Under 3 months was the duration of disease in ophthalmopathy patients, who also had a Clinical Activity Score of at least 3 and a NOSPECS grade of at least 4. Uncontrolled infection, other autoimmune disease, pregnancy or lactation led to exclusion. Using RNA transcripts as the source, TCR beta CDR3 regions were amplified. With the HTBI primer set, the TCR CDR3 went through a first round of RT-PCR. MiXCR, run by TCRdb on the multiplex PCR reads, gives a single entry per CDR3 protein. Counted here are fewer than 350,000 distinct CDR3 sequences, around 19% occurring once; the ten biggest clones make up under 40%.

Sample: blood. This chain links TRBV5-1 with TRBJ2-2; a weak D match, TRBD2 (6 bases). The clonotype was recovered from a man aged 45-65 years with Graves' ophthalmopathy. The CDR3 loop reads CASNRRGGGTGELFF. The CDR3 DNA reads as TGCGCCAGCAACCGGCGGGGAGGTGGCACCGGGGAGCTGTTTTTT.